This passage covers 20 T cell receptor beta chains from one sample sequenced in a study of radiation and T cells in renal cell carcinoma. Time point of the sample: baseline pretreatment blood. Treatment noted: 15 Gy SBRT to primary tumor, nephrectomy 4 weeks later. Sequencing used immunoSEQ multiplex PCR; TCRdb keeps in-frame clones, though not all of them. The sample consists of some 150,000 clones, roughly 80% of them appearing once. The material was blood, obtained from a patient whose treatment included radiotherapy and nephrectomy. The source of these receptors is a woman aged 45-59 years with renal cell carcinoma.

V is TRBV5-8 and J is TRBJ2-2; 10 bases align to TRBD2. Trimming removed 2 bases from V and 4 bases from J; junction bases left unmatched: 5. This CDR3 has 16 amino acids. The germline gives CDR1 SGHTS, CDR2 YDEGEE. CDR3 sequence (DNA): TGTGCCAGCAGCTTACGGACTAGCGGATCCACCGGGGAGCTGTTTTTT. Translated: CASSLRTSGSTGELFF.

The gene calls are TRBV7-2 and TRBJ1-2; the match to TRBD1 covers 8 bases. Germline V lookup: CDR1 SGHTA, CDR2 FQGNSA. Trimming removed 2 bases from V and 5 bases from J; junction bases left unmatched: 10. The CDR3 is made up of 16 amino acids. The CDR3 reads CASSLTGQVTLYGYTF. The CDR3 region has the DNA TGTGCCAGCAGCTTAACGGGACAGGTGACCCTTTATGGCTACACCTTC. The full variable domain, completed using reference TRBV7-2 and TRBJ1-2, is GAGVSQSPSNKVTEKGKDVELRCDPISGHTALYWYRQSLGQGLEFLIYFQGNSAPDKSGLPSDRFSAERTGGSVSTLTIQRTQQEDSAVYLCASSLTGQVTLYGYTFGSGTRLTVV.

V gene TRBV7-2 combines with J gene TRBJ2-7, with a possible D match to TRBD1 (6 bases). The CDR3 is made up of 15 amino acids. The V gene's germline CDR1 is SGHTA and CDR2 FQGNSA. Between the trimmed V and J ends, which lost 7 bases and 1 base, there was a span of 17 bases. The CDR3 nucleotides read TGTGCCAGCAACCCCACACGGACAGAGTCCTACGAGCAGTACTTC. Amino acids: CASNPTRTESYEQYF.

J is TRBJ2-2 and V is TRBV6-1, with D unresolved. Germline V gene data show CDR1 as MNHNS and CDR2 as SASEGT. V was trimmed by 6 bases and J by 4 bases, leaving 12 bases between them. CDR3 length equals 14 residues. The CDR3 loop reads CASRGPVSTGELFF. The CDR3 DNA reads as TGTGCCAGCAGGGGCCCGGTCAGCACCGGGGAGCTGTTTTTT.

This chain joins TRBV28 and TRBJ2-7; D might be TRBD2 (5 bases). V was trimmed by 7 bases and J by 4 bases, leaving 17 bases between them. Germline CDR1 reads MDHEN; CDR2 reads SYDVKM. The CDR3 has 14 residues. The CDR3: CASKEVSGEYEQYF. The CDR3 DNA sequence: TGTGCCAGCAAAGAAGTCAGCGGCGAATACGAGCAGTACTTC.

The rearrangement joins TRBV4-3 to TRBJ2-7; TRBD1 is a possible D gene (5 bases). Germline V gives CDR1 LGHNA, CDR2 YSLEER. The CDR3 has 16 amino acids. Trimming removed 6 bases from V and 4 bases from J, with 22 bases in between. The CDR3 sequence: CASRYQVGRADYEQYF. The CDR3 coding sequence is TGCGCCAGCAGGTACCAGGTAGGCAGGGCAGATTACGAGCAGTACTTC.

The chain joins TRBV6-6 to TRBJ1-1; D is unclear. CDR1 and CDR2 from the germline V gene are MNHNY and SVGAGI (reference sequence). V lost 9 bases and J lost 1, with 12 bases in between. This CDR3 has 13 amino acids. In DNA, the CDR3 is TGTGCCAGTAAAGGGTCGGAGAACACTGAAGCTTTCTTT. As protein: CASKGSENTEAFF.

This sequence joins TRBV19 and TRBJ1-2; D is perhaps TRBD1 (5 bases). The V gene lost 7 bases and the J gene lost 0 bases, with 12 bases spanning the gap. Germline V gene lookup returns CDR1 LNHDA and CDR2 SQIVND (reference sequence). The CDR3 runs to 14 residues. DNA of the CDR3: TGTGCCAGTAACGAGGGGACCTCTAACTATGGCTACACCTTC. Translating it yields CASNEGTSNYGYTF.

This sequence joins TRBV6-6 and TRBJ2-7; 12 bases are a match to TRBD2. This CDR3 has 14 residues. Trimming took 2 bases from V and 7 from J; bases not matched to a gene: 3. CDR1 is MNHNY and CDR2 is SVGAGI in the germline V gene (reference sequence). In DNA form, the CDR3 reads TGTGCCAGCAGTTACCTAGCGGGGGGGCGAGAGCAGTACTTC. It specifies CASSYLAGGREQYF.

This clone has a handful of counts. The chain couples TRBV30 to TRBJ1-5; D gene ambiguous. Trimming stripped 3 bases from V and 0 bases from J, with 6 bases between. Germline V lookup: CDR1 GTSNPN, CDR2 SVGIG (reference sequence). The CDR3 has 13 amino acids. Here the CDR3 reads CAWSSGSNQPQHF. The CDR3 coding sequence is TGTGCCTGGAGCTCGGGTAGCAATCAGCCCCAGCATTTT.

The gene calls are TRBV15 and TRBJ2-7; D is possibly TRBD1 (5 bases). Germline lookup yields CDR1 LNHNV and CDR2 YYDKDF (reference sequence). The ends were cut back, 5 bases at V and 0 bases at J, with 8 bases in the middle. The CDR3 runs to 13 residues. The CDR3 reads CATSVQGSYEQYF. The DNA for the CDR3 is TGTGCCACCAGCGTGCAGGGCTCCTACGAGCAGTACTTC. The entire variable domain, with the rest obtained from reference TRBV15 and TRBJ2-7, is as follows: DAMVIQNPRYQVTQFGKPVTLSCSQTLNHNVMYWYQQKSSQAPKLLFHYYDKDFNNEADTPDNFQSRRPNTSFCFLDIRSPGLGDTAMYLCATSVQGSYEQYFGPGTRLTVT.

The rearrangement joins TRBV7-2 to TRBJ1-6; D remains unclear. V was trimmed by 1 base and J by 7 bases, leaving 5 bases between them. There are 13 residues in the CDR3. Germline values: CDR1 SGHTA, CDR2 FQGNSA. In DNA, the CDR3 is TGTGCCAGCAGCTTAGATCCCAATTCACCCCTCCACTTT. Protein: CASSLDPNSPLHF.

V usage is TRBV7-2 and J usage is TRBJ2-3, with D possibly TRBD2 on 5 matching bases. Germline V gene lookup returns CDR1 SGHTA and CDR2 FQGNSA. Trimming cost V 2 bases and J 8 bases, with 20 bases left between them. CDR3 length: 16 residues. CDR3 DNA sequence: TGTGCCAGCAGCTTAAGGCCCCCCCCGAATGCGGGTACGCAGTATTTT. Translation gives CASSLRPPPNAGTQYF.

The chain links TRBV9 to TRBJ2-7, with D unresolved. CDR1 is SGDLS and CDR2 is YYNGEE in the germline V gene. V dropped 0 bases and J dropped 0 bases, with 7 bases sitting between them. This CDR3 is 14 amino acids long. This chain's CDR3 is CASSVGSLSYEQYF. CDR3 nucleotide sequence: TGTGCCAGCAGCGTAGGCTCCCTCTCCTACGAGCAGTACTTC.

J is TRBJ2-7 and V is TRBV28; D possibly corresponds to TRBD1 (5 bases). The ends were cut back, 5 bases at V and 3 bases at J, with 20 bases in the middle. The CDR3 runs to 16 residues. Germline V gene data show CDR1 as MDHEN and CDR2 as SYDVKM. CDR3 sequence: CASSRRVGKGLYEQYF. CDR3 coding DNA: TGTGCCAGCAGTCGCCGCGTTGGGAAGGGGCTCTACGAGCAGTACTTC.

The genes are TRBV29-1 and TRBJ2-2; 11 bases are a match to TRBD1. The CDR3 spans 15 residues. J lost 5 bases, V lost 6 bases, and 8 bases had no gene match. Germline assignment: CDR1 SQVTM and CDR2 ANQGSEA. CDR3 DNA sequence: TGCAGCGTGGGGAGGACAGGGGGCATTACCGGGGAGCTGTTTTTT. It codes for CSVGRTGGITGELFF.

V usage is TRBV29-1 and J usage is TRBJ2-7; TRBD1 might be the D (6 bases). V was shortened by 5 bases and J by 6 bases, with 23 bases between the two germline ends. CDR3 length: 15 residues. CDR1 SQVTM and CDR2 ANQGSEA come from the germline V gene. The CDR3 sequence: CSVTLPAGALSEQYF. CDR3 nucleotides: TGCAGCGTTACCCTCCCCGCAGGGGCGTTATCCGAGCAGTACTTC.

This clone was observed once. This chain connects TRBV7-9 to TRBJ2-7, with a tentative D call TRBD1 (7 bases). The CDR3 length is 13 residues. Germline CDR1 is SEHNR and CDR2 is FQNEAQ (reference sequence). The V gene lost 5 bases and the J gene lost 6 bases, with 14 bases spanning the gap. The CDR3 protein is CASSTRQGGEQYF. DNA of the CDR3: TGTGCCAGCAGCACCCGACAGGGAGGCGAGCAGTACTTC.

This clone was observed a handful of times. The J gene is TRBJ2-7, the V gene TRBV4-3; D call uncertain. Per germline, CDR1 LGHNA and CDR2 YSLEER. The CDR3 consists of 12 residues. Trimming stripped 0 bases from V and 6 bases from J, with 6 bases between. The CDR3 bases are TGCGCCAGCAGCCAAGAATTCGGCGAGCAGTACTTC. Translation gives CASSQEFGEQYF.

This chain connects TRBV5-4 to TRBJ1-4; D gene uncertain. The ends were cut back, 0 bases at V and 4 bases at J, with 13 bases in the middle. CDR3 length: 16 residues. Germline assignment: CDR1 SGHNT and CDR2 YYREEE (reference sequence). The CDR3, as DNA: TGTGCCAGCAGCTTGGACGGAGGAGCGAGTAATGAAAAACTGTTTTTT. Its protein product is CASSLDGGASNEKLFF.